These 17 T cell receptor beta chains were all obtained from the same sample, sequenced in a study of beta chain features in type 1 diabetes. Study-level points and caveats: Among all four CD4+ subsets, Type 1 diabetes patients had TCRB CDR3s that were moderately but significantly shorter.

All of the isolated RNA was reverse transcribed, so expressed TCRB transcripts were sequenced. Method: immunoSEQ multiplex PCR; TCRdb's copy keeps in-frame clones and lacks some. This sample carries around 160,000 clones, about 9% of them seen once, and the ten largest clones take around 0.5%. Antigens of these TCRs are unknown. The material sequenced was central memory CD4+ T cells from blood. These receptors all stem from a woman between 18 and 30 years old with type 1 diabetes.

This clone has a handful of counts. This chain links TRBV5-6 with TRBJ2-1, with a tentative D call TRBD2 (5 bases). The CDR3 has 17 residues. V was shortened by 0 bases and J by 0 bases, with 13 bases between the two germline ends. Germline lookup yields CDR1 SGHDT and CDR2 YYEEEE. CDR3 in amino acids: CASSLAPGSASYNEQFF. The CDR3 nucleotides read TGTGCCAGCAGCTTGGCCCCGGGGTCCGCCTCCTACAATGAGCAGTTCTTC. Variable domain in full (rest from reference TRBV5-6 and TRBJ2-1): DAGVTQSPTHLIKTRGQQVTLRCSPKSGHDTVSWYQQALGQGPQFIFQYYEEEERQRGNFPDRFSGHQFPNYSSELNVNALLLGDSALYLCASSLAPGSASYNEQFFGPGTRLTVL.

The gene calls are TRBV4-1 and TRBJ2-2; tentatively, D is TRBD2 (5 bases). V lost 3 bases and J lost 8, with 19 bases in between. CDR1 and CDR2 from the germline V gene are MGHRA and YSYEKL. The CDR3 spans 16 residues. The CDR3 region is CASSQLLSGSGGELFF. DNA for the CDR3: TGCGCCAGCAGCCAGTTATTGAGCGGTTCGGGGGGGGAGCTGTTTTTT.

The chain couples TRBV10-3 to TRBJ1-2, with D tentatively TRBD1 (5 bases). The CDR3 has 14 residues. V was pared by 10 bases and J by 7 bases, with 22 bases between. The V gene's germline CDR1 is ENHRY and CDR2 SYGVKD. In DNA form, the CDR3 reads TGTGCCACAGCTCGGGACTACGGTCCCGGTGGCTACACCTTC. It is translated as CATARDYGPGGYTF.

The gene calls are TRBV7-9 and TRBJ1-3; maybe TRBD1 (5 bases). The CDR3 extends over 15 amino acids. The V end lost 3 bases, the J end lost 0 bases, and 9 bases lay between the germline ends. CDR1 is SEHNR and CDR2 is FQNEAQ in the germline V gene (reference sequence). Here the CDR3 reads CASSFDGGSGNTIYF. As DNA, the CDR3 is TGTGCCAGCAGCTTCGACGGGGGCTCTGGAAACACCATATATTTT.

This clone came up a few times. The gene calls are TRBV9 and TRBJ1-2, with D possibly TRBD1 on 5 matching bases. V was shortened by 0 bases and J by 8 bases, with 14 bases between the two germline ends. The length of the CDR3 is 14 residues. Germline loops: CDR1 SGDLS, CDR2 YYNGEE. CDR3 sequence: CASSVEGREGGYTF. CDR3 nucleotide sequence: TGTGCCAGCAGCGTAGAGGGCAGGGAGGGGGGCTACACCTTC.

Only a few counts were recorded for this clone. This chain connects TRBV7-9 to TRBJ2-7, with D maybe TRBD2 (6 bases). The CDR3 covers 14 residues. The V gene's germline CDR1 is SEHNR and CDR2 FQNEAQ (reference sequence). V lost 3 bases and J 3 bases, leaving 12 bases between the germline ends. CDR3: CASSFGTPGYEQYF. The CDR3, as DNA: TGTGCCAGCAGCTTCGGGACTCCGGGCTACGAGCAGTACTTC. The variable domain in full, with the rest retrieved from reference TRBV7-9 and TRBJ2-7, is DTGVSQNPRHKITKRGQNVTFRCDPISEHNRLYWYRQTLGQGPEFLTYFQNEAQLEKSRLLSDRFSAERPKGSFSTLEIQRTEQGDSAMYLCASSFGTPGYEQYFGPGTRLTVT.

V is TRBV15 and J is TRBJ1-2; D may be TRBD1 (5 bases). CDR3 length: 15 amino acids. Trimming took 0 bases from V and 8 from J, leaving 16 bases between them. Germline V lookup: CDR1 LNHNV, CDR2 YYDKDF (reference sequence). CDR3 sequence reads: CATSRDSGGLKGYTF. Here the CDR3 DNA reads TGTGCCACCAGCAGAGATTCGGGGGGTTTAAAGGGCTACACCTTC.

This clone has just a few counts. The rearrangement links TRBV6-6 to TRBJ2-7; D is perhaps TRBD1 (6 bases). The CDR3 totals 14 residues. Germline values: CDR1 MNHNY, CDR2 SVGAGI (reference sequence). The V end was cut by 6 bases, the J end by 3 bases, with 15 bases between. This CDR3 is CASRKSTGIYEQYF. The CDR3, as DNA: TGTGCCAGCAGAAAATCCACAGGGATCTACGAGCAGTACTTC.

The chain links TRBV7-2 to TRBJ2-1; the match to TRBD2 covers 8 bases. Germline CDR1 reads SGHTA; CDR2 reads FQGNSA. V was pared by 5 bases and J by 9 bases, with 12 bases of the junction left unmatched. The CDR3 length is 15 residues. CDR3 sequence reads: CASSRPSGLRGEQFF. DNA of the CDR3: TGTGCCAGCAGCCGTCCTAGCGGGCTACGGGGTGAGCAGTTCTTC.

This clone was seen a few times. This chain connects TRBV10-3 to TRBJ2-7, with 8 bases that match TRBD2. V was clipped by 4 bases and J by 2 bases; unmatched bases: 4. This CDR3 comprises 14 residues. Germline CDR1 is ENHRY and CDR2 is SYGVKD. This CDR3 is CAISGTGGAYEQYF. For the CDR3, the DNA is TGTGCCATCAGTGGGACGGGGGGGGCCTACGAGCAGTACTTC.

This clone was detected only a few times. The chain combines TRBV6-5 with TRBJ1-1, with 9 bases aligning to TRBD1. The CDR3 runs to 15 residues. In germline, CDR1 is MNHEY, CDR2 SVGAGI. V was pared by 2 bases and J by 1 base, with 2 bases of the junction left unmatched. The CDR3 loop is CASSYPGQGNTEAFF. The CDR3 region has the DNA TGTGCCAGCAGTTACCCGGGACAGGGGAACACTGAAGCTTTCTTT.

This clone was recorded a few times. The chain employs TRBV11-3 and TRBJ1-1; TRBD1 is a possible D gene (6 bases). V was shortened by 0 bases and J by 8 bases, with 22 bases between the two germline ends. CDR3 length: 17 amino acids. Per the germline V gene, CDR1 is SGHNT and CDR2 is YENEEA. The CDR3 reads CASSLDNRAAGAREAFF. Written as DNA, the CDR3 is TGTGCCAGCAGCTTAGATAATCGCGCGGCAGGGGCGAGGGAAGCTTTCTTT.

This clone was counted only a few times. The chain links TRBV18 to TRBJ2-5; 7 bases fit TRBD1. From germline, CDR1 is KGHSH and CDR2 LQKENI. The CDR3 extends over 15 amino acids. Trimming cost V 4 bases and J 5 bases; bases outside gene matches: 10. The DNA for the CDR3 is TGTGCCAGCTCACTAAATAACGGACAGGTGGAGACCCAGTACTTC. It is translated as CASSLNNGQVETQYF. Drawing the rest from reference TRBV18 and TRBJ2-5, the complete variable domain is NAGVMQNPRHLVRRRGQEARLRCSPMKGHSHVYWYRQLPEEGLKFMVYLQKENIIDESGMPKERFSAEFPKEGPSILRIQQVVRGDSAAYFCASSLNNGQVETQYFGPGTRLLVL.

This clone was counted only a few times. The chain combines TRBV5-1 with TRBJ2-5, with 7 nucleotides matching TRBD1. Looked up from germline, CDR1 is SGHRS and CDR2 is YFSETQ. V shed 5 bases, J shed 5 bases, and the junction held 3 bases outside the gene matches. This CDR3 contains 12 residues. CDR3 residues: CASRGGRETQYF. The CDR3 coding sequence is TGCGCCAGCAGAGGGGGCCGGGAGACCCAGTACTTC. Full variable domain (rest looked up from reference TRBV5-1 and TRBJ2-5): KAGVTQTPRYLIKTRGQQVTLSCSPISGHRSVSWYQQTPGQGLQFLFEYFSETQRNKGNFPGRFSGRQFSNSRSEMNVSTLELGDSALYLCASRGGRETQYFGPGTRLLVL.

This clone was detected only a few times. This chain links TRBV30 with TRBJ2-2; D gene ambiguous. This CDR3 spans 13 amino acids. Germline V gene sequence: CDR1 GTSNPN, CDR2 SVGIG (reference sequence). V lost 0 bases and J lost 6, with 8 bases in between. The CDR3 DNA follows: TGTGCCTGGAGTGTATATTTTCCCGGGGAGCTGTTTTTT. It codes for CAWSVYFPGELFF.

V gene TRBV2 combines with J gene TRBJ1-5; 9 bases match TRBD1. Unmatched junction bases numbered 9, after V lost 6 bases and J lost 6 bases. The length of the CDR3 is 15 residues. Per germline, CDR1 SNHLY and CDR2 FYNNEI. CDR3 loop: CASSSGQGSRQPQHF. CDR3 sequence (DNA): TGTGCCAGCAGCTCGGGACAGGGATCGCGTCAGCCCCAGCATTTT. Variable domain in full (rest from reference TRBV2 and TRBJ1-5): EPEVTQTPSHQVTQMGQEVILRCVPISNHLYFYWYRQILGQKVEFLVSFYNNEISEKSEIFDDQFSVERPDGSNFTLKIRSTKLEDSAMYFCASSSGQGSRQPQHFGDGTRLSIL.

This clone has more than one count but fewer than ten. For the CDR3, the DNA is TGTGCCAGCGTCACGCAGGGGGCCCACAATGAGCAGTTCTTC. It translates to CASVTQGAHNEQFF. V usage is TRBV28 and J usage is TRBJ2-1; 8 bases fit TRBD1. The CDR3 has 14 residues. Germline values: CDR1 MDHEN, CDR2 SYDVKM. Unmatched junction bases numbered 8, after V lost 8 bases and J lost 5 bases.